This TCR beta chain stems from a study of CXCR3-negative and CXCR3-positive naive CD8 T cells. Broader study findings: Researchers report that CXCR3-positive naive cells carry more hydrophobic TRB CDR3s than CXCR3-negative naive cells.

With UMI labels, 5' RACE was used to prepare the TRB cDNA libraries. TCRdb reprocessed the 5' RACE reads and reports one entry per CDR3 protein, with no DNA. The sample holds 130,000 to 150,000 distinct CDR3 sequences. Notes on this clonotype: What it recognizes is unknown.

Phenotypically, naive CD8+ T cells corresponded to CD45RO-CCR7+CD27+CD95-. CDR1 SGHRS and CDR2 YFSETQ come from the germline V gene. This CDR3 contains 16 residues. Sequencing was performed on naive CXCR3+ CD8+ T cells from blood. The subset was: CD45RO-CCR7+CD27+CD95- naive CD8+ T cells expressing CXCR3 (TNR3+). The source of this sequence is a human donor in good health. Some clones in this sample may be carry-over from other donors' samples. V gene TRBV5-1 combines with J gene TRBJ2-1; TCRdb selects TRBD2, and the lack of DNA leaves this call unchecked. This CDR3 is CASSSDGTSVYNEQFF.